This T cell receptor beta chain was sequenced for a study of blood T cells in healthy people across ages. Whole-study findings and limits: Diversity was estimated from one million T cells, and these estimates were considered underestimates.

This clonotype was counted at least ten times. Its antigen is as yet unknown. This CDR3 has 15 amino acids. The V gene lost 7 bases and the J gene lost 3 bases, with 19 bases spanning the gap. Germline CDR1 MNHEY, CDR2 SMNVEV (reference sequence). With a J-beta primer mix and a sample-barcoded 5' primer, a second PCR ran about 7 to 11 cycles. Each of the samples gave a minimum of 3 million paired-end reads that contained CDR3. TCRdb passed the 5' RACE reads through MiXCR, listing each CDR3 protein once. In the table there are 650,000 to 700,000 distinct CDR3 sequences, about 50% of which are singletons.

The sample comprised blood. The chain couples TRBV27 to TRBJ2-7; no clear D gene. This clonotype was sampled from a woman older than 75 in good health. The CDR3 nucleotides read TGTGCCAGCACCCTTTACTCCCTCCAATTCTACGAGCAGTACTTC. This codes for CASTLYSLQFYEQYF.